The 18 T cell receptor beta chains below all came from one sample that was sequenced in a study of ipilimumab plus nivolumab after autologous stem cell transplantation. TCRdb's copy holds only in-frame clones and misses some; the assay was immunoSEQ multiplex PCR. The profile shows 17,000 or so clones, over 60% of them singletons. The sequenced sample was PBMCs, obtained in a trial of ipilimumab plus nivolumab as post-transplant consolidation. The receptors shown here come from a male donor with diffuse large B-cell lymphoma.

A word on this clone: One end of the junction fails to match germline, which may point to a read error. The chain uses TRBV5-1 and TRBJ1-1; D is unclear. The CDR3 runs to 12 residues. Germline CDR1 reads SGHRS; CDR2 reads YFSETQ. CDR3 DNA sequence: TGCGCCAGCAGCTTCGAAGGGCCACCGGTAGGGTTT. Translated, it gives CASSFEGPPVGF.

This clone has just one count. The chain couples TRBV6-4 to TRBJ1-1; the match to TRBD1 covers 7 bases. With 6 bases clipped from V and 1 base from J, the junction kept 2 bases outside the gene matches. CDR1 is MRHNA and CDR2 is SNTAGT in the germline V gene. The CDR3 is made up of 13 amino acids. The CDR3 spells CASSRTGNTEAFF. The CDR3, as DNA: TGTGCCAGCAGCCGGACAGGGAACACTGAAGCTTTCTTT.

This clone occurred a few times. CDR3 sequence: CASSTRGLGTEAFF. The CDR3 bases are TGTGCCAGCAGCACCAGGGGGCTCGGGACTGAAGCTTTCTTT. The chain has TRBV11-3 and TRBJ1-1; 8 positions match TRBD1. Germline loops: CDR1 SGHNT, CDR2 YENEEA. The CDR3 has 14 residues. Trimming at V came to 5 bases and at J to 5 bases, leaving 7 bases not matched to a gene.

V is TRBV6-6 and J is TRBJ2-7; tentative D call: TRBD2 (6 bases). CDR3 size: 14 residues. Germline V gene data show CDR1 as MNHNY and CDR2 as SVGAGI (reference sequence). V lost 3 bases and J lost 4, with 13 bases in between. CDR3 sequence (DNA): TGTGCCAGCAGTTATTCTCTAGCGACTTACGAGCAGTACTTC. Encoded protein: CASSYSLATYEQYF.

The gene calls are TRBV28 and TRBJ2-7; the match to TRBD1 covers 7 bases. Per the germline V gene, CDR1 is MDHEN and CDR2 is SYDVKM. This CDR3 has 13 residues. The V gene end was trimmed by 6 bases and the J gene end by 3 bases; junction bases not matched to a gene: 5. The CDR3 nucleotides are TGTGCCAGCAGCCAACGACAGGGCTACGAGCAGTACTTC. This gives the protein CASSQRQGYEQYF.

This chain connects TRBV5-1 to TRBJ2-6; 9 positions match TRBD1. The V and J ends lost 1 base and 2 bases, in that order; junction bases with no gene match: 7. Per the germline V gene, CDR1 is SGHRS and CDR2 is YFSETQ. This CDR3 has 18 amino acids. DNA for the CDR3: TGCGCCAGCAGCTTGCTCACAGGGGGCTTAACTGGGGCCAACGTCCTGACTTTC. It is translated as CASSLLTGGLTGANVLTF.

This chain joins TRBV7-6 and TRBJ2-5; TRBD2 is a possible D gene (6 bases). The CDR3 loop spans 15 amino acids. V was cut by 3 bases and J by 7 bases, with 18 bases left in between. The germline gives CDR1 SGHVS, CDR2 FNYEAQ. The CDR3 DNA sequence: TGTGCCAGCAGCTTTTCTTTGCTAGCGAGTGTGACCCAGTACTTC. This translates into CASSFSLLASVTQYF.

This clone was detected many times. This chain uses TRBV19 with TRBJ2-7; D might be TRBD1 (6 bases). Trimming removed 6 bases from V and 4 bases from J, with 22 bases in between. The CDR3 consists of 16 residues. In germline, CDR1 is LNHDA, CDR2 SQIVND (reference sequence). The CDR3 is CASSPLGGRDRYEQYF. CDR3 nucleotide sequence: TGTGCCAGTAGCCCTCTTGGGGGCAGGGATCGTTACGAGCAGTACTTC.

V usage is TRBV13 and J usage is TRBJ2-7, with 7 bases that match TRBD1. The V gene's germline CDR1 is PRHDT and CDR2 FYEKMQ (reference sequence). The CDR3 loop spans 16 amino acids. V dropped 4 bases and J dropped 0; count of bases not matched to a gene: 9. In nucleotides, the CDR3 is TGTGCCAGCAGCTCAACCTCCGGGACAGACTCCTACGAGCAGTACTTC. As protein: CASSSTSGTDSYEQYF. The full variable domain, in which reference TRBV13 and TRBJ2-7 provide the parts outside the CDR3, is AAGVIQSPRHLIKEKRETATLKCYPIPRHDTVYWYQQGPGQDPQFLISFYEKMQSDKGSIPDRFSAQQFSDYHSELNMSSLELGDSALYFCASSSTSGTDSYEQYFGPGTRLTVT.

This clone has more than one count but fewer than ten. The chain is built from TRBV28 and TRBJ2-5; D might be TRBD2 (6 bases). Germline V gene lookup returns CDR1 MDHEN and CDR2 SYDVKM. Trimming took off 6 bases at V and 0 bases at J, with 20 bases between the two ends. The CDR3 has 17 amino acids. The CDR3 loop is CASRPWAGGGHQETQYF. In DNA, the CDR3 is TGTGCCAGCAGACCCTGGGCGGGTGGAGGGCACCAAGAGACCCAGTACTTC. Together with reference TRBV28 and TRBJ2-5, the CDR3 gives the full variable domain: DVKVTQSSRYLVKRTGEKVFLECVQDMDHENMFWYRQDPGLGLRLIYFSYDVKMKEKGDIPEGYSVSREKKERFSLILESASTNQTSMYLCASRPWAGGGHQETQYFGPGTRLLVL.

The table lists this clone with a few counts. One end of the junction fails to match germline, which may point to a read error. The V and J genes are TRBV5-1 and TRBJ1-2; perhaps TRBD1 as D (5 bases). The CDR3 sequence is 15 residues long. Germline V gene sequence: CDR1 SGHRS, CDR2 YFSETQ. The CDR3 sequence: CASSLFAEGRPRENF. The CDR3 region has the DNA TGTGCCAGCAGCTTATTCGCAGAGGGTAGGCCCAGGGAGAACTTC.

There are a few counts of this clone. The chain carries TRBV27 and TRBJ1-4; unclear D gene. In germline, CDR1 is MNHEY, CDR2 SMNVEV (reference sequence). Deletions cut 3 bases from V and 0 bases from J, with 5 bases between. The CDR3 consists of 14 residues. The CDR3: CASSFGATNEKLFF. The CDR3 DNA reads as TGTGCCAGCAGTTTCGGGGCAACTAATGAAAAACTGTTTTTT.

The rearrangement uses TRBV2 and TRBJ1-3; D gene unclear. Germline lookup yields CDR1 SNHLY and CDR2 FYNNEI. V was shortened by 2 bases and J by 3 bases, with 14 bases between the two germline ends. The CDR3 contains 16 residues. The CDR3, as DNA: TGTGCCAGCAGTGAAAACTCCTCAGGAGGTGGAAACACCATATATTTT. It is translated as CASSENSSGGGNTIYF.

A single count supports this clone. J is TRBJ1-2 and V is TRBV6-5; maybe TRBD1 (5 bases). V lost 7 bases, J lost 3 bases, and 15 bases lay in between. Germline V gene sequence: CDR1 MNHEY, CDR2 SVGAGI. This CDR3 is built from 14 residues. CDR3 bases: TGTGCCAGCATGCGGGGGAGTTTTGACTATGGCTACACCTTC. This translates into CASMRGSFDYGYTF.

J is TRBJ1-2 and V is TRBV5-1; D unresolved. CDR1 and CDR2 from the germline V gene are SGHRS and YFSETQ. The CDR3 is 16 amino acids. Trimming shortened V by 4 bases and J by 4 bases, and 20 bases separated the two germline ends. For the CDR3, the DNA is TGCGCCAGCAGCCCCTCAAGCAGTCAGAGCGGCTATGGCTACACCTTC. Amino acid sequence: CASSPSSSQSGYGYTF.

J is TRBJ2-5 and V is TRBV30, with D possibly TRBD2 on 5 matching bases. Trimming removed 8 bases from V and 4 bases from J, with 23 bases in between. Per germline, CDR1 GTSNPN and CDR2 SVGIG (reference sequence). This CDR3 has 15 amino acids. CDR3 in DNA: TGTGCCGGGCGAGAACGGGGTTTGAGGGTAGAGACCCAGTACTTC. Its translation is CAGRERGLRVETQYF.

The chain couples TRBV30 to TRBJ1-4, with no clear D. V was trimmed by 5 bases and J by 8 bases, leaving 9 bases between them. This CDR3 has 11 residues. Germline V lookup: CDR1 GTSNPN, CDR2 SVGIG (reference sequence). CDR3 nucleotides: TGTGCCTGGTCAATCAGAGAAAAACTGTTTTTT. It yields the protein CAWSIREKLFF.

The chain uses TRBV6-1 and TRBJ1-4; perhaps TRBD1 as D (5 bases). The CDR3 is 17 residues long. From germline, CDR1 is MNHNS and CDR2 SASEGT. The V end was cut by 0 bases, the J end by 2 bases, with 13 bases between. For the CDR3, the DNA is TGTGCCAGCAGTGAAGCAGGGCAGGGTGAGACTAATGAAAAACTGTTTTTT. Amino acids: CASSEAGQGETNEKLFF.